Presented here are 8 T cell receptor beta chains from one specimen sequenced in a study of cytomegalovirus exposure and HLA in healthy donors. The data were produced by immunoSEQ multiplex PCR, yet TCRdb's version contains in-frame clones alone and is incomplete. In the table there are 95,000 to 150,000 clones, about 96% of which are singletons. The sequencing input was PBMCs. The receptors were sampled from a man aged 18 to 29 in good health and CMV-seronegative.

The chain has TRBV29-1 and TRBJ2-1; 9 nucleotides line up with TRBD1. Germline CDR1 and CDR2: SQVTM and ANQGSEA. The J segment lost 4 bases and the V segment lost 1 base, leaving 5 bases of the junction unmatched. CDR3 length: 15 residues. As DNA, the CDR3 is TGCAGCGTTGAAGGGGGACAGGGACTGTACAATGAGCAGTTCTTC. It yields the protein CSVEGGQGLYNEQFF.

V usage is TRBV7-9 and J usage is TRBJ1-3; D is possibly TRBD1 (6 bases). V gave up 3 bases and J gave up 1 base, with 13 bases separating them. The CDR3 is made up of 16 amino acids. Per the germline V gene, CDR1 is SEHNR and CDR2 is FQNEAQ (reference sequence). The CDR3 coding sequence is TGTGCCAGCAGCTTCCGACAGGAAACTTCTGGAAACACCATATATTTT. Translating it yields CASSFRQETSGNTIYF.

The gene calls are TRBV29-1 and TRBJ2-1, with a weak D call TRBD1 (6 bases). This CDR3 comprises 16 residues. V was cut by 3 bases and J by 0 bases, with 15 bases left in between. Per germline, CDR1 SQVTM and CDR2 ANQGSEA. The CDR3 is CSVDGTSLVSYNEQFF. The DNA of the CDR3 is TGCAGCGTTGACGGGACAAGCCTAGTCTCCTACAATGAGCAGTTCTTC.

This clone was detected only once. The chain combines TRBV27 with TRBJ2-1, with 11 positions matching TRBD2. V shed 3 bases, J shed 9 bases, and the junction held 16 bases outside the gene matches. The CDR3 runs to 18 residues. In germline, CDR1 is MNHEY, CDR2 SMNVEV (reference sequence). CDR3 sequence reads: CASSFQRNSGRAVGEQFF. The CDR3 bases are TGTGCCAGCAGTTTCCAGAGGAATAGCGGGAGGGCGGTAGGTGAGCAGTTCTTC.

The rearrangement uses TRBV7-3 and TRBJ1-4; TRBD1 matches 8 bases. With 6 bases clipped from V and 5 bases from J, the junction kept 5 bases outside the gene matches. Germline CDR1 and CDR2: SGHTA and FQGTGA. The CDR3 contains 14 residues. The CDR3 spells CASSSRDRNEKLFF. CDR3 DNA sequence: TGTGCCAGCAGTTCACGGGACAGGAATGAAAAACTGTTTTTT. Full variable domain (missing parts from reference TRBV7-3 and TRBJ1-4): GAGVSQTPSNKVTEKGKYVELRCDPISGHTALYWYRQSLGQGPEFLIYFQGTGAADDSGLPNDRFFAVRPEGSVSTLKIQRTERGDSAVYLCASSSRDRNEKLFFGSGTQLSVL.

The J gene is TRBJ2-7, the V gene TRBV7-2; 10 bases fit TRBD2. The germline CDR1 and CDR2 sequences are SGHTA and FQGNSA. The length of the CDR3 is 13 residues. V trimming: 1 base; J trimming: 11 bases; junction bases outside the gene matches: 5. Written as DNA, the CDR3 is TGTGCCAGCAGCTTAGTTTCTAGCGGGAGCAAGTACTTC. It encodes CASSLVSSGSKYF.

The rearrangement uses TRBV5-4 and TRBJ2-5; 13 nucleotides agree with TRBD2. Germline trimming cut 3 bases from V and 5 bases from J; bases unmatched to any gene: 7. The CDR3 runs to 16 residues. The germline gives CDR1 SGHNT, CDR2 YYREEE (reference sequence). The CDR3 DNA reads TGTGCCAGCAGCTCACTAGCGGGAGGGTATGGGGAGACCCAGTACTTC. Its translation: CASSSLAGGYGETQYF.

The CDR3 here is CASSLDYQFNTEAFF. Here the CDR3 DNA reads TGCGCCAGCAGCTTGGATTATCAGTTTAACACTGAAGCTTTCTTT. The chain is built from TRBV5-1 and TRBJ1-1; D ambiguous. The germline gives CDR1 SGHRS, CDR2 YFSETQ. Trimming pared 0 bases from V and 2 bases from J, leaving 11 bases between. The CDR3 length is 15 residues.